The 23 T cell receptor beta chains presented below share a single source sample, sequenced in a study of T cells in Graves' hyperthyroidism and ophthalmopathy. TCR beta CDR3 regions were amplified from RNA. RT-PCR in the first round (using the HTBI primer set) targeted the TCR CDR3. MiXCR, run by TCRdb on the multiplex PCR reads, gives a single entry per CDR3 protein. The profile covers over 700,000 distinct CDR3 sequences, with roughly a third appearing a single time and roughly 31% taken by the ten largest. Sequenced: blood. The receptor set was obtained from a woman aged 40 to 50 with Graves' hyperthyroidism.

This clonotype was counted a few times. The rearrangement joins TRBV5-1 to TRBJ1-2, with 11 bases identical to TRBD1. The CDR3 is made up of 19 amino acids. V dropped 0 bases and J dropped 0; count of bases not matched to a gene: 10. Germline CDR1 reads SGHRS; CDR2 reads YFSETQ. The CDR3 spells CASSLDRWDRGTANYGYTF. The CDR3 DNA reads as TGCGCCAGCAGCTTGGATCGTTGGGACAGGGGGACCGCTAACTATGGCTACACCTTC.

This clonotype was counted only a few times. V is TRBV4-2 and J is TRBJ1-5, with D possibly matching TRBD1 (5 bases). V dropped 1 base and J dropped 2 bases, with 12 bases sitting between them. This CDR3 has 16 residues. Germline CDR1 and CDR2: LGHNA and YNFKEQ. The CDR3 DNA is TGTGCCAGCAGCCAAGTGGGGGAAGTCGGCAATCAGCCCCAGCATTTT. Translating it yields CASSQVGEVGNQPQHF.

This clonotype was counted many times. The CDR3 sequence is CASSSWRRRAFF. DNA for the CDR3: TGTGCCAGCAGCTCTTGGAGGAGGAGGGCTTTCTTT. This chain joins TRBV5-6 and TRBJ1-1; D not resolved. This CDR3 contains 12 residues. Germline V gene sequence: CDR1 SGHDT, CDR2 YYEEEE. The V and J ends lost 3 bases and 11 bases respectively, with 14 bases between them.

The chain links TRBV7-2 to TRBJ1-6; the D gene is possibly TRBD1 (6 bases). The germline CDR1 and CDR2 sequences are SGHTA and FQGNSA. The CDR3 runs 16 residues. Trimming cost V 3 bases and J 3 bases, with 12 bases left between them. This CDR3 reads CASSFLQGLYNSPLHF. Written as DNA, the CDR3 is TGTGCCAGCAGCTTTTTACAGGGACTCTATAATTCACCCCTCCACTTT.

This chain joins TRBV20-1 and TRBJ1-2; TRBD1 might be the D (6 bases). The V gene's germline CDR1 is DFQATT and CDR2 SNEGSKA (reference sequence). This CDR3 comprises 14 residues. The V gene lost 4 bases and the J gene lost 4 bases, with 16 bases spanning the gap. CDR3 nucleotide sequence: TGCAGTGCTATGGGGCTAGCGGGGGCCTATGGCTACACCTTC. It translates to CSAMGLAGAYGYTF.

This clonotype was picked up a small number of times. J is TRBJ2-7 and V is TRBV6-2 or TRBV6-3; the match to TRBD1 covers 7 bases. The length of the CDR3 is 14 residues. The germline gives CDR1 MNHEY, CDR2 SVGEGT. The junction had 6 bases not matched to a gene; V was cut back by 6 bases and J by 1 base. The CDR3 DNA is TGTGCCAGCAGGGGATGGACAGGATCCTACGAGCAGTACTTC. Translating it yields CASRGWTGSYEQYF.

Points on this clonotype: It is likely a read error, because the conserved phenylalanine at the end of the CDR3 is missing. The chain recombines TRBV11-2 with TRBJ1-1; a weak D match, TRBD1 (5 bases). From germline, CDR1 is SGHAT and CDR2 FQNNGV. CDR3 length: 14 amino acids. V lost 5 bases and J lost 4, with 14 bases in between. CDR3 sequence: CASSLGAGTTEAFS. CDR3 nucleotide sequence: TGTGCCAGCAGCCTTGGAGCAGGGACCACTGAAGCTTTCTCT.

This clonotype was observed at least ten times. The chain recombines TRBV7-6 with TRBJ1-3; D remains ambiguous. The germline gives CDR1 SGHVS, CDR2 FNYEAQ. This CDR3 has 14 residues. V was trimmed by 5 bases and J by 9 bases, leaving 17 bases between them. In nucleotides, the CDR3 is TGTGCCAGCAGCCCCAACGCGAAGGATATCACCATATATTTT. It codes for CASSPNAKDITIYF. Drawing the rest from reference TRBV7-6 and TRBJ1-3, the complete variable domain is GAGVSQSPRYKVTKRGQDVALRCDPISGHVSLYWYRQALGQGPEFLTYFNYEAQQDKSGLPNDRFSAERPEGSISTLTIQRTEQRDSAMYRCASSPNAKDITIYFGEGSWLTVV.

J is TRBJ1-5 and V is TRBV20-1; no clear D. The length of the CDR3 is 15 residues. The germline CDR1 and CDR2 sequences are DFQATT and SNEGSKA (reference sequence). The V end was cut by 1 base, the J end by 2 bases, with 12 bases between. CDR3 region: CSARAQEGGNQPQHF. In DNA, the CDR3 is TGCAGTGCTAGAGCCCAGGAAGGCGGCAATCAGCCCCAGCATTTT.

This clonotype was detected ten times or more. J is TRBJ1-1 and V is TRBV5-1, with D possibly TRBD1 on 5 matching bases. The CDR3 loop spans 15 amino acids. Germline V lookup: CDR1 SGHRS, CDR2 YFSETQ. Trimming pared 4 bases from V and 4 bases from J, leaving 17 bases between. Here the CDR3 reads CASSPPGGIVTEAFF. In DNA form, the CDR3 reads TGCGCCAGCAGCCCTCCGGGGGGGATCGTCACTGAAGCTTTCTTT. Variable domain in full (rest from reference TRBV5-1 and TRBJ1-1): KAGVTQTPRYLIKTRGQQVTLSCSPISGHRSVSWYQQTPGQGLQFLFEYFSETQRNKGNFPGRFSGRQFSNSRSEMNVSTLELGDSALYLCASSPPGGIVTEAFFGQGTRLTVV.

The sample holds a few counts of this clonotype. The chain has TRBV6-8 and TRBJ1-5; D gene ambiguous. The CDR3 spans 12 residues. The germline V and J ends were trimmed by 8 bases and 5 bases, with 10 bases remaining between them. The germline V gene encodes CDR1 MNHGY and CDR2 SAAAGT. The CDR3 sequence is CASLTLHQPQHF. Here the CDR3 DNA reads TGTGCCAGCCTCACCTTGCATCAGCCCCAGCATTTT.

The DNA of the CDR3 is TGTGCCATCACGGGCACAGATACGCAGTATTTT. This gives the protein CAITGTDTQYF. The rearrangement links TRBV10-3 to TRBJ2-3; D unclear. The CDR3 runs to 11 residues. CDR1 is ENHRY, CDR2 SYGVKD, per germline. V lost 7 bases and J 1 base, leaving 3 bases between the germline ends.

V usage is TRBV9 and J usage is TRBJ2-7; TRBD1 matches 7 bases. Germline CDR1 SGDLS, CDR2 YYNGEE. V trimming: 3 bases; J trimming: 4 bases; junction bases outside the gene matches: 4. CDR3 size: 13 residues. The CDR3 sequence: CASSGDSLYEQYF. CDR3 coding DNA: TGTGCCAGCAGCGGGGACAGCCTATACGAGCAGTACTTC.

This clonotype was recorded at least ten times. J is TRBJ1-2 and V is TRBV2; tentative D call: TRBD1 (5 bases). Germline CDR1 is SNHLY and CDR2 is FYNNEI. The CDR3 runs to 14 residues. V shed 7 bases and J shed 2 bases, with 14 bases lying between them. CDR3 DNA sequence: TGTGCCAGCACCTTTACCGGGGACAACTATGGCTACACCTTC. This encodes CASTFTGDNYGYTF.

This clonotype was counted ten times or more. This sequence joins TRBV6-5 and TRBJ1-2; 8 nucleotides line up with TRBD1. Germline V gives CDR1 MNHEY, CDR2 SVGAGI. V dropped 5 bases and J dropped 3; count of bases not matched to a gene: 11. The CDR3 runs to 16 residues. The DNA for the CDR3 is TGTGCCAGCAGTGATCCCAGGGGGCCTCAGGACTATGGCTACACCTTC. This translates into CASSDPRGPQDYGYTF.

In the case of this clonotype: This may arise from a read error, as a much more abundant clone is one base away. This rearrangement joins TRBV25-1 to TRBJ2-7; D is possibly TRBD2 (6 bases). The CDR3 covers 14 residues. Germline lookup yields CDR1 MGHDK and CDR2 SYGVNS. This CDR3 reads CASSAGGGSYEQHF. In nucleotides, the CDR3 is TGTGCCAGCAGCGCCGGGGGTGGGTCCTACGAGCAGCACTTC.

In its sample, this clonotype was seen many times. The CDR3: CASSLRRGHTTEAFF. In DNA form, the CDR3 reads TGTGCCAGCAGCTTAAGACGCGGGCACACAACTGAAGCTTTCTTT. The V call is TRBV7-2, the J call TRBJ1-1; D is unresolved. The CDR3 is 15 amino acids. Germline lookup yields CDR1 SGHTA and CDR2 FQGNSA. V gave up 2 bases and J gave up 5 bases, with 15 bases separating them.

The DNA of the CDR3 is TGTGCCTGGAAGGTGGGGACAGCCAACACTGAAGCTTTCTTT. This sequence encodes CAWKVGTANTEAFF. V usage is TRBV30 and J usage is TRBJ1-1; 7 nucleotides line up with TRBD1. There are 14 residues in the CDR3. V dropped 4 bases and J dropped 2; count of bases not matched to a gene: 7. The germline V gene encodes CDR1 GTSNPN and CDR2 SVGIG (reference sequence).

At least ten counts were recorded for this clonotype. The gene calls are TRBV10-3 and TRBJ1-5; tentatively, D is TRBD1 (6 bases). Germline CDR1 ENHRY, CDR2 SYGVKD. Trimming cost V 9 bases and J 5 bases, with 14 bases left between them. The CDR3 runs to 13 residues. The CDR3 sequence is CAIQGIQDQPQHF. The CDR3 DNA sequence: TGTGCCATACAGGGAATTCAGGATCAGCCCCAGCATTTT.

This clonotype has just a few counts. This sequence joins TRBV5-1 and TRBJ1-3; the D is unclear. The germline CDR1 and CDR2 sequences are SGHRS and YFSETQ. V was pared by 4 bases and J by 0 bases, with 11 bases between. The CDR3 runs 15 residues. The CDR3 loop reads CASSTDGNSGNTIYF. The CDR3 region has the DNA TGCGCCAGCAGCACGGACGGAAACTCTGGAAACACCATATATTTT.

The chain recombines TRBV7-2 with TRBJ1-4, with 10 bases lining up with TRBD1. From germline, CDR1 is SGHTA and CDR2 FQGNSA. Trimming removed 5 bases from V and 8 bases from J; junction bases left unmatched: 17. The CDR3 loop spans 18 amino acids. This chain's CDR3 is CASSPRTDSGTGDEKLFF. The CDR3, as DNA: TGTGCCAGCAGCCCCCGGACGGATTCGGGGACAGGGGACGAAAAACTGTTTTTT.

This clonotype was seen repeatedly, ten times or more. The chain recombines TRBV7-9 with TRBJ1-6; D is possibly TRBD1 (5 bases). Trimming cost V 2 bases and J 7 bases, with 12 bases left between them. The CDR3 has 15 residues. The V gene's germline CDR1 is SEHNR and CDR2 FQNEAQ (reference sequence). CDR3 nucleotides: TGTGCCAGCAGCTTAATGGACACGTCAAATTCACCCCTCCACTTT. Its protein is CASSLMDTSNSPLHF.

The chain couples TRBV29-1 to TRBJ2-2; D gene uncertain. Trimming cost V 6 bases and J 4 bases, with 15 bases left between them. Germline loops: CDR1 SQVTM, CDR2 ANQGSEA. The CDR3 consists of 14 residues. CDR3 loop: CSVRSSYGTGELFF. The CDR3 nucleotides read TGCAGCGTCAGGTCGAGCTACGGCACCGGGGAGCTGTTTTTT.